The 25 T cell receptor beta chains in this list originate from one sample, sequenced in a study of blood T cell repertoires in COVID-19. Data came from immunoSEQ multiplex PCR; TCRdb stores just in-frame clones and leaves some out. The repertoire consists of fewer than 200,000 clones, with approximately 84% occurring once and the leading ten covering roughly 7.1%. Sequenced material: peripheral blood. These receptors were taken from a man aged 40-50 years who had recovered from COVID-19.

The chain is built from TRBV7-9 and TRBJ1-1, with TRBD1 as a possible D gene (6 bases). Trimming left V 5 bases short and J 3 bases short, with 19 bases between. The V gene's germline CDR1 is SEHNR and CDR2 FQNEAQ (reference sequence). The CDR3 has 16 residues. CDR3 DNA sequence: TGTGCCAGCAGCCCTCTGACGGGGGGGCCGTACACTGAAGCTTTCTTT. Residues: CASSPLTGGPYTEAFF.

The chain joins TRBV30 to TRBJ2-2; tentatively, D is TRBD1 (7 bases). Deletions cut 2 bases from V and 2 bases from J, with 18 bases between. Germline V gene lookup returns CDR1 GTSNPN and CDR2 SVGIG (reference sequence). The CDR3 contains 17 residues. CDR3 nucleotide sequence: TGTGCCTGGAGTCCCCTGGAGGGACAGAGCAACACCGGGGAGCTGTTTTTT. Its protein is CAWSPLEGQSNTGELFF.

A single count supports this clone. In nucleotides, the CDR3 is TGTGCCAGCAGTTACTCGAGCGGGGTCCATCAGCCCCAGCATTTT. Its translation: CASSYSSGVHQPQHF. This chain connects TRBV6-5 to TRBJ1-5; the D is unclear. The CDR3 spans 15 residues. In germline, CDR1 is MNHEY, CDR2 SVGAGI. The germline V and J ends were trimmed by 0 bases and 5 bases, with 11 bases remaining between them.

This clone was picked up a small number of times. The rearrangement joins TRBV6-5 to TRBJ2-2, with 9 bases fitting TRBD2. This CDR3 has 14 amino acids. Germline V gives CDR1 MNHEY, CDR2 SVGAGI. V dropped 6 bases and J dropped 3; count of bases not matched to a gene: 2. The CDR3 sequence is CASRGLAYTGELFF. The CDR3 nucleotides read TGTGCCAGCAGAGGACTAGCGTACACCGGGGAGCTGTTTTTT.

This clone was observed a handful of times. The chain couples TRBV12-3 or TRBV12-4 to TRBJ1-1; the D gene is possibly TRBD1 (6 bases). The V and J ends lost 0 bases and 7 bases respectively, with 9 bases between them. There are 13 residues in the CDR3. The CDR3 region is CASSLAGAGEAFF. The CDR3, as DNA: TGTGCCAGCAGTTTAGCGGGGGCAGGTGAAGCTTTCTTT.

The V gene is TRBV5-1, the J gene TRBJ2-7, with TRBD2 matching over 7 bases. Per germline, CDR1 SGHRS and CDR2 YFSETQ. J lost 2 bases, V lost 0 bases, and 5 bases had no gene match. The CDR3 runs 15 residues. CDR3 nucleotide sequence: TGCGCCAGCAGCTTGGGGGGGGAGGGCCCCTACGAGCAGTACTTC. This sequence encodes CASSLGGEGPYEQYF.

There are a few counts of this clone. In DNA, the CDR3 is TGTGCCAGCAGTTACTCGGCAGCCGGGACAGGGTTGAGCTACACCTTC. Translation gives CASSYSAAGTGLSYTF. This chain connects TRBV6-5 to TRBJ1-2; 9 nucleotides line up with TRBD1. This CDR3 has 16 amino acids. CDR1 MNHEY and CDR2 SVGAGI come from the germline V gene. V gave up 0 bases and J gave up 9 bases; unmatched junction bases: 11.

The chain carries TRBV9 and TRBJ1-2; tentatively, D is TRBD1 (6 bases). Germline-derived CDR1 and CDR2 are SGDLS and YYNGEE. The CDR3 is made up of 13 amino acids. Trimming stripped 4 bases from V and 8 bases from J, with 15 bases between. This chain's CDR3 is CASSPHAGAGYTF. In DNA form, the CDR3 reads TGTGCCAGCAGCCCCCATGCGGGGGCCGGCTACACCTTC. Variable domain in full (rest from reference TRBV9 and TRBJ1-2): DSGVTQTPKHLITATGQRVTLRCSPRSGDLSVYWYQQSLDQGLQFLIQYYNGEERAKGNILERFSAQQFPDLHSELNLSSLELGDSALYFCASSPHAGAGYTFGSGTRLTVV.

The chain is built from TRBV9 and TRBJ2-5, with 8 bases identical to TRBD2. The V gene end was trimmed by 2 bases and the J gene end by 1 base; junction bases not matched to a gene: 4. This CDR3 contains 15 residues. Germline CDR1 is SGDLS and CDR2 is YYNGEE. The CDR3 here is CASSVSGKRQETQYF. CDR3 coding DNA: TGTGCCAGCAGCGTTAGCGGGAAGCGCCAAGAGACCCAGTACTTC.

The genes are TRBV2 and TRBJ2-2; the match to TRBD1 covers 8 bases. Germline loops: CDR1 SNHLY, CDR2 FYNNEI. The CDR3 runs to 14 residues. The J segment lost 6 bases and the V segment lost 10 bases, leaving 10 bases of the junction unmatched. The CDR3: CANRPGTGPGELFF. Here the CDR3 DNA reads TGTGCCAACCGTCCCGGGACAGGCCCCGGGGAGCTGTTTTTT. Full variable domain (missing parts from reference TRBV2 and TRBJ2-2): EPEVTQTPSHQVTQMGQEVILRCVPISNHLYFYWYRQILGQKVEFLVSFYNNEISEKSEIFDDQFSVERPDGSNFTLKIRSTKLEDSAMYFCANRPGTGPGELFFGEGSRLTVL.

The chain couples TRBV5-6 to TRBJ1-5; TRBD1 aligns across 7 bases. V lost 2 bases to trimming and J lost 6 bases; unmatched junction nucleotides: 5. The CDR3 contains 14 residues. Per the germline V gene, CDR1 is SGHDT and CDR2 is YYEEEE. The CDR3 loop is CASSFTGDGQPQHF. CDR3 DNA sequence: TGTGCCAGCAGCTTTACAGGGGACGGTCAGCCCCAGCATTTT.

The chain has TRBV18 and TRBJ2-5; 7 bases are shared with TRBD2. The CDR3 contains 17 residues. V trimming: 0 bases; J trimming: 5 bases; junction bases outside the gene matches: 12. Germline CDR1 is KGHSH and CDR2 is LQKENI. CDR3 DNA: TGTGCCAGCTCACCACCCCGGGGGGTCGGAGACTGGGAGACCCAGTACTTC. Encoded protein: CASSPPRGVGDWETQYF.

The chain couples TRBV19 to TRBJ1-5; no clear D gene. Germline V lookup: CDR1 LNHDA, CDR2 SQIVND (reference sequence). The CDR3 contains 12 residues. The germline V and J ends were trimmed by 1 base and 7 bases, with 5 bases remaining between them. The CDR3 nucleotides are TGTGCCAGTAGTATAGTTGGCCAGCCCCAGCATTTT. Protein sequence: CASSIVGQPQHF.

The chain uses TRBV12-3 or TRBV12-4 and TRBJ1-2; D gene ambiguous. This CDR3 is 13 amino acids long. V was shortened by 5 bases and J by 6 bases, with 13 bases between the two germline ends. The CDR3 nucleotides read TGTGCCAGCAGTAGGACGGCGAGGGATGGCTACACCTTC. It codes for CASSRTARDGYTF.

V and J are TRBV29-1 and TRBJ2-2; TRBD1 might be the D (5 bases). The CDR3 loop spans 14 amino acids. Germline V gene sequence: CDR1 SQVTM, CDR2 ANQGSEA. The V and J ends lost 7 bases and 0 bases respectively, with 12 bases between them. The CDR3 nucleotides read TGCAGCGCCTGTACAGGAGCGAACACCGGGGAGCTGTTTTTT. The encoded protein is CSACTGANTGELFF.

The chain has TRBV18 and TRBJ2-7, with a tentative D call TRBD1 (6 bases). Germline V gene lookup returns CDR1 KGHSH and CDR2 LQKENI. The CDR3 spans 14 residues. V was clipped by 3 bases and J by 4 bases, with 13 bases between them. The CDR3 DNA follows: TGTGCCAGCTCACCTACAGGGTACCTTTACGAGCAGTACTTC. Encoded protein: CASSPTGYLYEQYF.

The gene calls are TRBV4-1 and TRBJ1-5; D gene ambiguous. V lost 6 bases and J lost 1, with 7 bases in between. The germline CDR1 and CDR2 sequences are MGHRA and YSYEKL. This CDR3 comprises 13 residues. In DNA form, the CDR3 reads TGCGCCAGCAGTGTGCAGAGCAATCAGCCCCAGCATTTT. It encodes CASSVQSNQPQHF.

The chain joins TRBV7-6 to TRBJ2-1; D call uncertain. This CDR3 has 13 residues. Germline CDR1 and CDR2: SGHVS and FNYEAQ. V shed 5 bases and J shed 8 bases, with 13 bases lying between them. In nucleotides, the CDR3 is TGTGCCAGCAGCCAAGAGTGGTATGATGAGCAGTTCTTC. Translated: CASSQEWYDEQFF.

V is TRBV5-1 and J is TRBJ2-3; 15 bases match TRBD2. Per the germline V gene, CDR1 is SGHRS and CDR2 is YFSETQ. This CDR3 comprises 15 residues. After removal of 5 bases from V and 4 bases from J, the junction contained 2 bases not matched to a gene. CDR3 nucleotides: TGCGCCAGCAGACGGACTAGCGGGAGGGCAGATACGCAGTATTTT. Translation: CASRRTSGRADTQYF. Drawing the rest from reference TRBV5-1 and TRBJ2-3, the complete variable domain is KAGVTQTPRYLIKTRGQQVTLSCSPISGHRSVSWYQQTPGQGLQFLFEYFSETQRNKGNFPGRFSGRQFSNSRSEMNVSTLELGDSALYLCASRRTSGRADTQYFGPGTRLTVL.

This chain links TRBV3-1 (or the pseudogene TRBV3-2) with TRBJ1-1; 7 bases are a match to TRBD1. V lost 5 bases to trimming and J lost 0 bases; unmatched junction nucleotides: 9. CDR1 is LGHDT and CDR2 is YNNKEL in the germline V gene (reference sequence). The length of the CDR3 is 16 residues. The CDR3 coding sequence is TGTGCCAGCAGCAAAGGAGACAGGGCTTTGAACACTGAAGCTTTCTTT. It yields the protein CASSKGDRALNTEAFF.

This clone has a handful of counts. The chain links TRBV4-3 to TRBJ1-2; the match to TRBD1 covers 8 bases. This CDR3 has 13 residues. The trim removed 1 base at V and 13 bases at J, leaving 8 bases unmatched. In germline, CDR1 is LGHNA, CDR2 YSLEER. CDR3 bases: TGCGCCAGCAGCCAAGGGTGGACAGGGCTGCGCACCTTC. It yields the protein CASSQGWTGLRTF.

V gene TRBV27 combines with J gene TRBJ2-7; 11 bases align to TRBD1. CDR1 is MNHEY, CDR2 SMNVEV, per germline (reference sequence). V shed 4 bases, J shed 6 bases, and the junction held 5 bases outside the gene matches. The CDR3 totals 14 residues. The CDR3 nucleotides read TGTGCCAGCAGTTATGGACAGGGGGCTTCCGAGCAGTACTTC. Protein product: CASSYGQGASEQYF.

J is TRBJ2-1 and V is TRBV6-5, with a possible D match to TRBD1 (5 bases). CDR1 MNHEY and CDR2 SVGAGI come from the germline V gene. The CDR3 is 13 residues long. Trimming left V 4 bases short and J 4 bases short, with 8 bases between. CDR3 sequence (DNA): TGTGCCAGCAGTTGGGGCAGATACAATGAGCAGTTCTTC. Translating it yields CASSWGRYNEQFF.

This clone has at least ten counts. The rearrangement links TRBV10-1 to TRBJ1-6; possible D gene TRBD1, 5 bases. This CDR3 is 13 amino acids long. Trimming took 9 bases from V and 7 from J, leaving 13 bases between them. Germline V CDR1 and CDR2: WNHNN, SYGVQD (reference sequence). CDR3 residues: CARRDSFNSPLHF. DNA for the CDR3: TGCGCCAGGAGAGACAGCTTCAATTCACCCCTCCACTTT.

V is TRBV6-5 and J is TRBJ2-1; D might be TRBD2 (6 bases). V was shortened by 5 bases and J by 2 bases, with 13 bases between the two germline ends. The length of the CDR3 is 15 residues. CDR1 and CDR2 (germline): MNHEY, SVGAGI. The CDR3: CASSTIRETYNEQFF. The CDR3 DNA sequence: TGTGCCAGCAGTACTATCCGGGAGACCTACAATGAGCAGTTCTTC.